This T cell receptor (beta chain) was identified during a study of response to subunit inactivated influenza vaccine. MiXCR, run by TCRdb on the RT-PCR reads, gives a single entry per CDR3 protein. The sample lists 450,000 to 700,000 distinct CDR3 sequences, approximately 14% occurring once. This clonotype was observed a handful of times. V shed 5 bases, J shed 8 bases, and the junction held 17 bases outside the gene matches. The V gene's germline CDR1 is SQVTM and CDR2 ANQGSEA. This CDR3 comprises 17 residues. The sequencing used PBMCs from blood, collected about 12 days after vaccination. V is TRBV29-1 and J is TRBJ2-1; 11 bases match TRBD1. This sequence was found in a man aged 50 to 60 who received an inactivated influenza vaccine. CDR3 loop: CSVTNALGQGALYEQFF. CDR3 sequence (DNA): TGCAGCGTTACTAACGCCCTTGGACAGGGGGCTCTGTATGAGCAGTTCTTC.